A selection of T cell receptor beta chains follows, all from one sample in a study of T cell repertoires in cytomegalovirus infection. TCRdb ran MiXCR on the reads and lists one entry per CDR3 protein. The sample lists roughly 630,000 distinct CDR3 sequences; approximately 24% were seen once. The sequenced sample was CD8+ T cells from PBMCs. Every receptor here comes from a human donor in good health (CMV status not recorded). Some clones in this sample may be carry-over from other donors' samples. CDR3s leave out the opening cysteine and the closing phenylalanine or tryptophan. The D gene is left open where the match is weak.

v_gene	j_gene	d_gene	CDR3aa
TRBV7-9	TRBJ2-1	TRBD2	VSSPSGGGNNEQF
TRBV7-2	TRBJ1-6	.	ASSLGGRGSPLH
TRBV6-2/TRBV6-3	TRBJ1-1	TRBD1	ASSYTGQGETEAF
TRBV28	TRBJ1-2	.	ASSLMHLQAGLDYT
TRBV29-1	TRBJ2-2	TRBD2	SVDGGADTGELF
TRBV29-1	TRBJ1-2	.	SVTTVYGYT
TRBV5-5	TRBJ1-4	.	ASSLGGTALF
TRBV29-1	TRBJ1-1	.	SVEQGMNTEAF
TRBV14	TRBJ2-1	.	ASSRGRNAYNELF
TRBV6-5	TRBJ2-2	.	ASSYSGPANTGELF
TRBV5-6	TRBJ1-1	.	ASSFPGGSEAF
TRBV12-3/TRBV12-4	TRBJ2-1	.	ASSTGTGWNEQF
TRBV15	TRBJ1-1	TRBD1	ATSSTGGGGTEAF
TRBV7-9	TRBJ2-5	.	ASTRGTWSQETQY
TRBV29-1	TRBJ2-7	.	SVGGIRDQAYEQY
TRBV7-9	TRBJ2-5	.	ASSFTYRVEETQY
TRBV5-5	TRBJ1-6	TRBD1	ASTPRTGPNSPLH
TRBV7-3	TRBJ2-2	.	ASSLMDGGTGELF
TRBV28	TRBJ1-6	TRBD1	ASSSRDRGLYSPLH
TRBV12-3/TRBV12-4	TRBJ1-3	.	ASSGDGSGNTIY
TRBV7-8	TRBJ1-4	.	ASSLSTRPEEKLF
TRBV7-2	TRBJ1-6	TRBD1	ASSYFLGQEGDSPLH
TRBV7-9	TRBJ2-2	.	ASSSRSLNTGELF
TRBV10-2	TRBJ1-5	TRBD1	ASSESRLTGSNQPQH
TRBV6-2/TRBV6-3	TRBJ2-3	.	ASSYRSVSSTDTQY
TRBV7-6	TRBJ2-3	TRBD2	ASSLVSSGGAADTQY
TRBV20-1	TRBJ2-1	.	SARNIDAGAENEQF
TRBV12-3/TRBV12-4	TRBJ2-1	TRBD2	ASRSGAGGLSWEQF
TRBV7-8	TRBJ1-1	.	ASSSLQSRNTEAF
TRBV2	TRBJ2-7	.	ASSDDRIYEQY
TRBV6-1	TRBJ1-1	.	ASSASLREGNTEAF
TRBV7-9	TRBJ1-2	.	ASRTDGYT
TRBV5-6	TRBJ2-3	.	ASSSGGKATQY
TRBV19	TRBJ2-1	.	ASSTPYNEQF
TRBV6-2/TRBV6-3	TRBJ2-1	.	ASSYGVPNEQF
TRBV7-9	TRBJ1-1	.	ASEGTLNTEAF
TRBV19	TRBJ1-2	.	ASMGPGGDGYT
TRBV5-4	TRBJ2-2	.	ASSLEGPGTGELF
TRBV6-5	TRBJ2-3	.	ASSYSTLPALGTDTQY
TRBV4-1	TRBJ1-2	.	ASSQAPPTGHDYGYT
TRBV6-2/TRBV6-3	TRBJ2-1	.	ASSYSIYGGRINEQF
TRBV7-9	TRBJ2-7	.	ASSLAAAYEQY
TRBV7-8	TRBJ2-1	TRBD2	ASSNRLAGGPSREQF
TRBV13	TRBJ1-6	.	ASSTTDSYYNSPLH
TRBV27	TRBJ2-7	.	ASSSGVSYEQY
TRBV7-9	TRBJ2-1	TRBD1	ASSLGWTGDYSYNEQF
TRBV6-6	TRBJ2-3	TRBD2	ASSYLLAGGSTDTQY
TRBV7-6	TRBJ2-2	.	ASSLIRTNTGELF
TRBV19	TRBJ1-1	.	ATRSGAEAF
TRBV20-1	TRBJ1-2	.	SLPVGTAVAGYT
TRBV2	TRBJ1-1	.	ASIGQLDTEAF
TRBV14	TRBJ2-2	TRBD2	ASSLTVLARNTGELF
TRBV2	TRBJ2-3	TRBD2	ASSRTSGGLSTDTQY
TRBV7-2	TRBJ1-5	.	ASSYREGQPQH
TRBV20-1	TRBJ2-4	.	SARDRQGLIAKNIQY
TRBV20-1	TRBJ2-1	TRBD2	SAKSGGGYNEQF
TRBV14	TRBJ2-7	.	ASSQVSRGYEQY
TRBV29-1	TRBJ1-2	TRBD1	SVDRGRGPNYGYT
TRBV6-2/TRBV6-3	TRBJ1-1	.	ASSYSKGLHTEAF
TRBV27	TRBJ2-7	.	ASSRTHTYEQY